This T cell receptor beta chain was observed in a study of T cell changes during pregnancy in multiple sclerosis. Germline CDR1 reads SGHNT; CDR2 reads YENEEA. The CDR3 length is 16 residues. Trimming left V 2 bases short and J 2 bases short, with 16 bases between. The protocol was immunoSEQ multiplex PCR, while the TCRdb copy is restricted to in-frame clones and leaves out a portion. This table holds roughly 72,000 clones, more than 70% found once. The TCR comes from a female donor in good health, enrolled as a control in a pregnancy study. The rearrangement links TRBV11-3 to TRBJ2-7; D is perhaps TRBD1 (6 bases). The source was peripheral blood, collected in the first trimester of pregnancy. CDR3 bases: TGTGCCAGCAGCTTACTCGTTCTGGACAGAACCTACGAGCAGTACTTC. Encoded protein: CASSLLVLDRTYEQYF.